These T cell receptor beta chains were read from a single sample in a study of T cell repertoires in cytomegalovirus infection. Antigen specificity for these receptors is unknown. Each CDR3 protein gets one entry after TCRdb re-called the reads with MiXCR. The data hold roughly 860,000 distinct CDR3 sequences, with less than 35% observed a single time. The input for sequencing was cultured CD8+ T cells from PBMCs, taken from culture after CMV antigen stimulation. The receptors were gathered from a human donor in good health (CMV status not recorded). Some clones in this sample may be carry-over from other donors' samples. Both conserved end residues are part of each CDR3. The D gene is left open where the match is weak. Size values are once, few and many counts, or a class for expanded clones, and some rows have none.

clone_size j_call d_call v_call cdr3_aa cdr3_nt
. TRBJ1-5 . TRBV28 CASRSSGTAAAQHF TGTGCCAGCAGGTCGTCCGGGACTGCGGCGGCCCAGCATTTT
few TRBJ2-5 . TRBV6-5 CASSYSNSQETQYF TGTGCCAGCAGTTACTCAAACAGCCAAGAGACCCAGTACTTC
few TRBJ1-1 TRBD1 TRBV12-5 CASGFGTDMNTEAFF TGTGCTAGTGGTTTTGGGACAGACATGAACACTGAAGCTTTCTTT
many TRBJ1-4 TRBD1 TRBV12-3/TRBV12-4 CASSPRTGGNEKLFF TGTGCCAGCAGCCCTCGGACAGGGGGGAATGAAAAACTGTTTTTT
. TRBJ1-2 TRBD1 TRBV4-3 CASSQVRQGNYGYTF TGCGCCAGCAGCCAAGTTAGACAGGGCAACTATGGCTACACCTTC
. TRBJ2-2 . TRBV7-8 CASSLTGSGELFF TGTGCCAGCAGCTTAACAGGTTCCGGGGAGCTGTTTTTT
. TRBJ1-1 . TRBV9 CASSEEGEATEAFF TGTGCCAGCAGCGAGGAGGGGGAGGCCACTGAAGCTTTCTTT
. TRBJ1-6 . TRBV27 CASSLTGFSYNSPLHF TGTGCCAGCAGTTTAACAGGGTTCTCCTATAATTCACCCCTCCACTTT
. TRBJ1-1 . TRBV10-3 CAISENPNTEAFF TGTGCCATCAGTGAGAACCCGAACACTGAAGCTTTCTTT
few TRBJ2-7 TRBD1 TRBV20-1 CSARVLRTGSSYEQYF TGCAGTGCTAGAGTATTAAGGACAGGGTCTTCCTACGAGCAGTACTTC
many TRBJ2-3 . TRBV7-2 CASSLKVQKATDTQYF TGTGCCAGCAGCTTAAAGGTTCAGAAAGCCACAGATACGCAGTATTTT
few TRBJ2-3 TRBD1 TRBV7-9 CASTPRGLGTDTQYF TGTGCCAGCACTCCGAGGGGGCTGGGCACAGATACGCAGTATTTT
. TRBJ2-1 . TRBV12-3/TRBV12-4 CASSLLQPNEQFF TGTGCCAGCAGTTTACTCCAGCCCAATGAGCAGTTCTTC
. TRBJ1-1 . TRBV6-2/TRBV6-3 CASRGSMNTEAFF TGTGCCAGCCGCGGGTCCATGAACACTGAAGCTTTCTTT
. TRBJ1-1 . TRBV7-9 CASRFGLATNTEAFF TGTGCCAGCCGGTTTGGGCTAGCTACGAACACTGAAGCTTTCTTT
many TRBJ1-5 TRBD1 TRBV5-1 CASSPTTGIQPQHF TGCGCCAGCAGCCCGACGACAGGGATTCAGCCCCAGCATTTT
many TRBJ1-1 . TRBV19 CASSIGWNTEAFF TGTGCCAGTAGTATCGGATGGAACACTGAAGCTTTCTTT
many TRBJ2-7 . TRBV7-2 CASSFLGLSYEQYF TGTGCCAGCAGCTTTTTGGGCCTCTCCTACGAGCAGTACTTC
. TRBJ2-6 . TRBV12-3/TRBV12-4 CATPMGGANVLTF TGTGCCACCCCTATGGGGGGGGCCAACGTCCTGACTTTC
. TRBJ1-1 . TRBV5-1 CASSLAGVRNTEAFF TGCGCCAGCAGCTTAGCAGGGGTGCGGAACACTGAAGCTTTCTTT
few TRBJ1-1 TRBD1 TRBV6-1 CASSERKTGRGTEAFF TGTGCCAGCAGTGAAAGGAAGACAGGGCGGGGTACTGAAGCTTTCTTT
many TRBJ2-4 . TRBV7-9 CASSPRSGRTKNIQYF TGTGCCAGCAGCCCCCGGAGTGGGAGAACCAAAAACATTCAGTACTTC
few TRBJ1-5 . TRBV9 CASSDQGSNQPQHF TGTGCCAGCAGTGATCAGGGCAGCAATCAGCCCCAGCATTTT
many TRBJ2-4 . TRBV7-8 CASSFVDYRIQYF TGTGCCAGCAGCTTCGTGGACTATCGCATTCAGTACTTC
. TRBJ2-3 . TRBV7-6 CASTSQAEDTQYF TGTGCCAGCACCTCTCAAGCGGAAGATACGCAGTATTTT
many TRBJ1-2 . TRBV7-6 CASSARTRVKGTNYGYTF TGTGCCAGCAGCGCCCGAACCCGCGTGAAGGGAACTAACTATGGCTACACCTTC
once TRBJ2-7 . TRBV19 CASSIDGNGPYEQYF TGTGCCAGTAGTATAGATGGGAATGGGCCTTACGAGCAGTACTTC
few TRBJ2-1 . TRBV2 CASPGGSQKGNEQFF TGTGCCAGCCCCGGTGGAAGCCAGAAAGGCAATGAGCAGTTCTTC
many TRBJ2-5 . TRBV7-6 CASSFRAGPYQETQYF TGTGCCAGCAGCTTCAGGGCGGGGCCGTACCAAGAGACCCAGTACTTC
once TRBJ1-5 . TRBV5-6 CASSLVGGVGPSNQPQHF TGTGCCAGCAGCTTGGTCGGCGGGGTAGGACCTAGCAATCAGCCCCAGCATTTT
many TRBJ1-1 TRBD1 TRBV7-6 CASSLAQGAAEAFF TGTGCCAGCAGCTTAGCTCAGGGGGCAGCTGAAGCTTTCTTT
once TRBJ1-2 . TRBV10-3 CAISELQGGDWDGYTF TGTGCCATCAGTGAGTTGCAGGGTGGTGATTGGGATGGCTACACCTTC
many TRBJ2-1 TRBD1 TRBV12-3/TRBV12-4 CASSTGGPYNEQFF TGTGCCAGCAGTACAGGGGGCCCCTACAATGAGCAGTTCTTC
few TRBJ1-4 TRBD1 TRBV6-6 CASSYVPGTGGLVLFF TGTGCCAGCAGTTACGTTCCTGGGACAGGGGGCCTCGTTCTGTTTTTT
few TRBJ1-1 . TRBV27 CASSFIGGTRAEAFF TGTGCCAGCAGTTTTATAGGAGGGACGAGGGCTGAAGCTTTCTTT
few TRBJ2-7 . TRBV6-1 CASSEAPREQYF TGTGCCAGCAGTGAAGCTCCTCGCGAGCAGTACTTC
few TRBJ2-2 . TRBV6-6 CASSDLDSTNTGELFF TGTGCCAGCAGTGACCTTGACAGCACGAACACCGGGGAGCTGTTTTTT
. TRBJ2-5 TRBD2 TRBV7-2 CASRTSGGGETQYF TGTGCCAGCAGGACTAGCGGGGGGGGGGAGACCCAGTACTTC
many TRBJ1-1 . TRBV7-2 CASSSAGDTGEAFF TGTGCCAGCAGCTCCGCGGGGGACACCGGTGAAGCTTTCTTT
. TRBJ2-1 . TRBV6-5 CASSYSSGGLDEQFF TGTGCCAGCAGTTACTCGTCCGGGGGGCTGGATGAGCAGTTCTTC